The 10 T cell receptor beta chains below all came from one sample that was sequenced in a study of cytomegalovirus exposure and HLA in healthy donors. In the PCR, 60 Vbeta and 13 Jbeta primers were used. Generated by immunoSEQ multiplex PCR, the TCRdb table keeps only in-frame clones and is missing some. The table for this sample gives around 50,000 clones. The specimen was PBMCs. The receptors come from a female donor in good health and CMV-seronegative.

The J gene is TRBJ2-7, the V gene TRBV5-1; 9 bases are shared with TRBD1. The CDR3 has 14 residues. Per the germline V gene, CDR1 is SGHRS and CDR2 is YFSETQ. The ends lost 2 bases at V and 6 bases at J; junction bases unmatched: 6. The CDR3 region has the DNA TGCGCCAGCAGCTTCGGGACAGGGAAACCCGAGCAGTACTTC. Its translation is CASSFGTGKPEQYF.

The CDR3 region is CATSITGLNYGYTF. The CDR3 DNA follows: TGTGCCACCAGCATTACAGGGCTTAACTATGGCTACACCTTC. The chain carries TRBV15 and TRBJ1-2; D possibly corresponds to TRBD1 (6 bases). The germline V gene encodes CDR1 LNHNV and CDR2 YYDKDF (reference sequence). Trimming shortened V by 4 bases and J by 1 base, and 10 bases separated the two germline ends. The CDR3 covers 14 residues.

The chain has TRBV18 and TRBJ2-7, with 7 bases aligning to TRBD2. Germline assignment: CDR1 KGHSH and CDR2 LQKENI. This CDR3 contains 12 residues. V was clipped by 3 bases and J by 6 bases; unmatched bases: 2. This CDR3 is CASSPGGTEQYF. The CDR3 DNA reads TGTGCCAGCTCACCGGGGGGGACCGAGCAGTACTTC.

The chain is built from TRBV7-9 and TRBJ1-3; the match to TRBD1 covers 7 bases. Germline-derived CDR1 and CDR2 are SEHNR and FQNEAQ (reference sequence). The CDR3 sequence is 19 residues long. The V gene end was trimmed by 2 bases and the J gene end by 4 bases; junction bases not matched to a gene: 17. The CDR3 is CASSLSTWDSFTSGNTIYF. The CDR3 bases are TGTGCCAGCAGCTTATCGACCTGGGACAGCTTTACGTCCGGAAACACCATATATTTT. Full variable domain (rest looked up from reference TRBV7-9 and TRBJ1-3): DTGVSQNPRHKITKRGQNVTFRCDPISEHNRLYWYRQTLGQGPEFLTYFQNEAQLEKSRLLSDRFSAERPKGSFSTLEIQRTEQGDSAMYLCASSLSTWDSFTSGNTIYFGEGSWLTVV.

The V gene is TRBV5-6, the J gene TRBJ1-2; the D gene is possibly TRBD1 (6 bases). CDR3 length: 14 amino acids. CDR1 SGHDT and CDR2 YYEEEE come from the germline V gene. V was trimmed by 0 bases and J by 4 bases, leaving 10 bases between them. The CDR3 nucleotides are TGTGCCAGCAGCTTGGGAACAGGGATCTATGGCTACACCTTC. Protein: CASSLGTGIYGYTF.

The rearrangement links TRBV7-6 to TRBJ1-1; TRBD1 matches at 11 bases. The CDR3 is made up of 13 amino acids. Germline V gene sequence: CDR1 SGHVS, CDR2 FNYEAQ. V lost 5 bases to trimming and J lost 11 bases; unmatched junction nucleotides: 7. CDR3 loop: CASSPGQGAVAFF. DNA for the CDR3: TGTGCCAGCAGCCCCGGACAGGGGGCTGTGGCTTTCTTT.

The genes are TRBV9 and TRBJ2-7, with 9 bases fitting TRBD1. Germline V CDR1 and CDR2: SGDLS, YYNGEE. V shed 4 bases and J 3 bases; nucleotides not matched to a gene: 5. CDR3 length equals 14 residues. The CDR3 reads CASSSGQGNYEQYF. CDR3 nucleotides: TGTGCCAGCAGCTCGGGACAGGGCAACTACGAGCAGTACTTC.

The chain joins TRBV7-9 to TRBJ1-1; D not certain. This CDR3 region has 14 residues. Germline-derived CDR1 and CDR2 are SEHNR and FQNEAQ (reference sequence). Trimming cost V 5 bases and J 1 base, with 11 bases left between them. The CDR3 sequence is CASSPRGGNTEAFF. The CDR3 region has the DNA TGTGCCAGCAGCCCCCGGGGAGGGAACACTGAAGCTTTCTTT. Using reference TRBV7-9 and TRBJ1-1 for the parts outside the CDR3, the full variable domain is DTGVSQNPRHKITKRGQNVTFRCDPISEHNRLYWYRQTLGQGPEFLTYFQNEAQLEKSRLLSDRFSAERPKGSFSTLEIQRTEQGDSAMYLCASSPRGGNTEAFFGQGTRLTVV.

The rearrangement joins TRBV5-1 to TRBJ1-5, with D maybe TRBD1 (5 bases). Germline lookup yields CDR1 SGHRS and CDR2 YFSETQ. The CDR3 extends over 13 amino acids. Trimming took off 4 bases at V and 5 bases at J, with 10 bases between the two ends. The CDR3 bases are TGCGCCAGCAGCCTAGCGGGGGATCAGCCCCAGCATTTT. It translates to CASSLAGDQPQHF.

The CDR3 loop is CASSPGWNQNYGYTF. CDR3 nucleotide sequence: TGTGCCAGCAGTCCCGGGTGGAACCAGAACTATGGCTACACCTTC. This chain uses TRBV6-5 with TRBJ1-2; D unclear. Germline lookup yields CDR1 MNHEY and CDR2 SVGAGI. The CDR3 consists of 15 residues. V lost 5 bases and J lost 2, with 15 bases in between.